The 26 T cell receptor beta chains below were found in one sample sequenced in a study of shared clonotypes between healthy human individuals. Assay used: immunoSEQ multiplex PCR; TCRdb lists only in-frame clones, some missing. This table holds about 960,000 clones, over 75% found once. Sequencing used memory CD4+ T cells sorted from blood. Subset defined: CD45RA-negative fraction. Receptors were obtained from a man between 18 and 35 years old in good health.

The chain carries TRBV10-3 and TRBJ2-5, with TRBD1 identical over 9 bases. The V gene's germline CDR1 is ENHRY and CDR2 SYGVKD. The J segment lost 1 base and the V segment lost 0 bases, leaving 3 bases of the junction unmatched. The CDR3 totals 16 residues. CDR3 sequence (DNA): TGTGCCATCAGTGAGTCCGCGGGACAGGGCCAAGAGACCCAGTACTTC. Amino acid sequence: CAISESAGQGQETQYF.

This clone has just a few counts. This chain joins TRBV9 and TRBJ1-1, with D maybe TRBD1 (6 bases). The CDR3 extends over 15 amino acids. V was pared by 3 bases and J by 10 bases, with 22 bases between. Germline assignment: CDR1 SGDLS and CDR2 YYNGEE. Written as DNA, the CDR3 is TGTGCCAGCAGCGCAGAACCGATACAGGGACTCTCAGCTTTCTTT. This encodes CASSAEPIQGLSAFF.

This chain links TRBV10-3 with TRBJ1-2, with 7 bases identical to TRBD1. CDR3 length: 14 amino acids. Per germline, CDR1 ENHRY and CDR2 SYGVKD. Trimming removed 4 bases from V and 0 bases from J; junction bases left unmatched: 2. The chain's CDR3 is CAISGTGANYGYTF. The CDR3 region has the DNA TGTGCCATCAGTGGGACAGGAGCTAACTATGGCTACACCTTC.

The chain carries TRBV27 and TRBJ1-6; TRBD1 agrees at 7 bases. Germline CDR1 reads MNHEY; CDR2 reads SMNVEV (reference sequence). CDR3 length: 14 amino acids. V trimming: 2 bases; J trimming: 10 bases; junction bases outside the gene matches: 5. This chain's CDR3 is CASSLDRASSPLHF. The CDR3 nucleotides are TGTGCCAGCAGTTTAGACAGGGCTAGCTCACCCCTCCACTTT.

The chain couples TRBV5-1 to TRBJ1-1; maybe TRBD1 (6 bases). The germline V and J ends were trimmed by 4 bases and 5 bases, with 18 bases remaining between them. The CDR3 contains 15 residues. The germline CDR1 and CDR2 sequences are SGHRS and YFSETQ. DNA for the CDR3: TGCGCCAGCAGCCCCGCGGACAGCGTCTCGACTGAAGCTTTCTTT. It encodes CASSPADSVSTEAFF.

The V gene is TRBV18, the J gene TRBJ2-3, with TRBD2 matching 7 bases. Germline lookup yields CDR1 KGHSH and CDR2 LQKENI. Trimming at V came to 5 bases and at J to 2 bases, leaving 7 bases not matched to a gene. CDR3 size: 15 residues. CDR3 protein: CASSTAGTTTDTQYF. Written as DNA, the CDR3 is TGTGCCAGCTCAACAGCCGGGACTACCACAGATACGCAGTATTTT.

The chain recombines TRBV18 with TRBJ1-1; TRBD1 might be the D (6 bases). Between the trimmed V and J ends, which lost 6 bases and 1 base, there was a span of 12 bases. The CDR3 sequence is 14 residues long. The germline CDR1 and CDR2 sequences are KGHSH and LQKENI. The CDR3 nucleotides read TGTGCCAGCTCCGCTACAGGGAAGAACACTGAAGCTTTCTTT. It is translated as CASSATGKNTEAFF.

The gene calls are TRBV6-1 and TRBJ1-3; D gene unclear. The germline V and J ends were trimmed by 11 bases and 3 bases, with 14 bases remaining between them. This CDR3 is built from 13 residues. Germline V lookup: CDR1 MNHNS, CDR2 SASEGT. CDR3 in DNA: TGTGCCGCCAAAGCATCGGGTGGAAACACCATATATTTT. As protein: CAAKASGGNTIYF.

The rearrangement links TRBV9 to TRBJ1-3; TRBD1 matches 10 bases. The V gene's germline CDR1 is SGDLS and CDR2 YYNGEE. This CDR3 has 16 amino acids. V gave up 4 bases and J gave up 0 bases; unmatched junction bases: 4. The CDR3 here is CASSPRTGGSGNTIYF. The CDR3 DNA reads as TGTGCCAGCAGCCCCCGGACAGGGGGCTCTGGAAACACCATATATTTT. The entire variable domain, with the rest obtained from reference TRBV9 and TRBJ1-3, is as follows: DSGVTQTPKHLITATGQRVTLRCSPRSGDLSVYWYQQSLDQGLQFLIQYYNGEERAKGNILERFSAQQFPDLHSELNLSSLELGDSALYFCASSPRTGGSGNTIYFGEGSWLTVV.

This rearrangement joins TRBV7-3 to TRBJ2-3; D is uncertain. CDR1 is SGHTA and CDR2 is FQGTGA in the germline V gene. Trimming pared 5 bases from V and 8 bases from J, leaving 11 bases between. There are 12 residues in the CDR3. The CDR3, as DNA: TGTGCCAGCAGCACGACTTTGGGTACGCAGTATTTT. Amino acid sequence: CASSTTLGTQYF. Using reference TRBV7-3 and TRBJ2-3 for the parts outside the CDR3, the full variable domain is GAGVSQTPSNKVTEKGKYVELRCDPISGHTALYWYRQSLGQGPEFLIYFQGTGAADDSGLPNDRFFAVRPEGSVSTLKIQRTERGDSAVYLCASSTTLGTQYFGPGTRLTVL.

The chain carries TRBV11-2 and TRBJ2-1; 7 nucleotides agree with TRBD2. Germline lookup yields CDR1 SGHAT and CDR2 FQNNGV. J gave up 4 bases and V 5 bases, and 11 bases lay outside the gene matches. The CDR3 runs to 16 residues. As DNA, the CDR3 is TGTGCCAGCAGCACCATTAGCGGGTACGGGTACAATGAGCAGTTCTTC. Translating gives CASSTISGYGYNEQFF.

This clone has a handful of counts. This chain uses TRBV5-1 with TRBJ2-7; D gene ambiguous. This CDR3 region has 15 residues. Germline-derived CDR1 and CDR2 are SGHRS and YFSETQ. V dropped 4 bases and J dropped 4 bases, with 18 bases sitting between them. The CDR3 DNA reads TGCGCCAGCAGCCCTAGGTCCACAGTGATTTACGAGCAGTACTTC. Amino acids: CASSPRSTVIYEQYF.

The chain recombines TRBV18 with TRBJ2-7, with 7 nucleotides matching TRBD1. V gave up 5 bases and J gave up 3 bases; unmatched junction bases: 4. Looked up from germline, CDR1 is KGHSH and CDR2 is LQKENI. CDR3 length: 13 residues. CDR3 amino acids: CASSSGTVYEQYF. CDR3 bases: TGTGCCAGCTCATCCGGGACAGTCTACGAGCAGTACTTC.

This rearrangement joins TRBV6-5 to TRBJ2-5, with D perhaps matching TRBD1 (5 bases). CDR3 length: 15 amino acids. V was cut by 0 bases and J by 4 bases, with 12 bases left in between. CDR1 MNHEY and CDR2 SVGAGI come from the germline V gene. The CDR3 sequence: CASSYSIQASETQYF. CDR3 nucleotides: TGTGCCAGCAGTTACTCGATACAGGCCTCAGAGACCCAGTACTTC.

The rearrangement joins TRBV30 to TRBJ2-7; D is possibly TRBD1 or TRBD2 (5 bases each). The V gene's germline CDR1 is GTSNPN and CDR2 SVGIG (reference sequence). V shed 3 bases and J shed 6 bases, with 15 bases lying between them. The CDR3 covers 13 residues. The CDR3 is CAWSSWGSSEQYF. The CDR3 nucleotides are TGTGCCTGGAGCTCATGGGGGAGCTCCGAGCAGTACTTC.

The gene calls are TRBV12-5 and TRBJ2-3, with D hard to call. Trimming cost V 5 bases and J 7 bases, with 10 bases left between them. The CDR3 spans 12 residues. Looked up from germline, CDR1 is LGHNT and CDR2 is FRNRAP. CDR3 region: CASGPAQNTQYF. In DNA form, the CDR3 reads TGTGCTAGTGGTCCGGCACAGAATACGCAGTATTTT.

About this clone: Other DNA sequences of this sample code for an identical CDR3. This chain uses TRBV4-3 with TRBJ2-3; 9 bases are a match to TRBD1. Germline lookup yields CDR1 LGHNA and CDR2 YSLEER. The CDR3 is made up of 15 amino acids. The V gene end was trimmed by 3 bases and the J gene end by 0 bases; junction bases not matched to a gene: 1. The CDR3 nucleotides are TGCGCCAGCAGCCAGGGGACAGGGAGCACAGATACGCAGTATTTT. This codes for CASSQGTGSTDTQYF.

This clone was counted only a few times. The rearrangement joins TRBV15 to TRBJ1-3, with D maybe TRBD1 (6 bases). In germline, CDR1 is LNHNV, CDR2 YYDKDF (reference sequence). V shed 4 bases and J shed 0 bases, with 10 bases lying between them. There are 15 residues in the CDR3. CDR3 amino acids: CATSKRTDSGNTIYF. CDR3 nucleotides: TGTGCCACCAGCAAGAGGACAGACTCTGGAAACACCATATATTTT.

The V and J genes are TRBV10-3 and TRBJ2-2; 8 positions match TRBD2. V was pared by 6 bases and J by 4 bases, with 13 bases of the junction left unmatched. The CDR3 spans 17 residues. CDR1 and CDR2 (germline): ENHRY, SYGVKD. CDR3 amino acids: CAISIATGTSSTGELFF. The CDR3 coding sequence is TGTGCCATCAGCATCGCCACCGGGACTAGTTCCACCGGGGAGCTGTTTTTT.

The CDR3 DNA is TGTGCCAGCAGTCCCCGATCCCCGTACGAGGAGACCCAGTACTTC. This translates into CASSPRSPYEETQYF. V usage is TRBV28 and J usage is TRBJ2-5, with unresolved D. V gave up 5 bases and J gave up 5 bases, with 18 bases separating them. The CDR3 sequence is 15 residues long. CDR1 is MDHEN and CDR2 is SYDVKM in the germline V gene.

This rearrangement joins TRBV10-3 to TRBJ1-6; D perhaps matches TRBD1 (5 bases). The ends were cut back, 6 bases at V and 0 bases at J, with 12 bases in the middle. CDR3 length: 16 amino acids. CDR1 is ENHRY, CDR2 SYGVKD, per germline. The CDR3 spells CAIRGTGSSYNSPLHF. CDR3 bases: TGTGCCATCAGGGGGACGGGAAGCTCCTATAATTCACCCCTCCACTTT.

The chain couples TRBV6-1 to TRBJ1-5, with D possibly TRBD1 on 5 matching bases. V was pared by 2 bases and J by 4 bases, with 9 bases between. The CDR3 has 14 residues. CDR1 and CDR2 from the germline V gene are MNHNS and SASEGT. DNA of the CDR3: TGTGCCAGCAGTGAAAGGGCAGGGAATCAGCCCCAGCATTTT. This translates into CASSERAGNQPQHF.

This clone was found many times. The chain couples TRBV13 to TRBJ2-3; no firm D call. Germline V gives CDR1 PRHDT, CDR2 FYEKMQ (reference sequence). Trimming stripped 3 bases from V and 1 base from J, with 11 bases between. This CDR3 contains 15 residues. The CDR3 reads CASSLNSRGTDTQYF. The CDR3 DNA follows: TGTGCCAGCAGCTTGAATAGCCGCGGCACAGATACGCAGTATTTT.

This chain's CDR3 is CASSSTGYTEAFF. Written as DNA, the CDR3 is TGTGCCAGCAGCTCGACAGGGTATACTGAAGCTTTCTTT. The chain uses TRBV7-8 and TRBJ1-1, with 7 bases aligning to TRBD1. Trimming at V came to 4 bases and at J to 5 bases, leaving 4 bases not matched to a gene. The germline CDR1 and CDR2 sequences are SGHVS and FQNEAQ. The CDR3 covers 13 residues.

This chain uses TRBV19 with TRBJ2-6; D is unclear. The CDR3 is 17 residues long. Germline loops: CDR1 LNHDA, CDR2 SQIVND (reference sequence). V dropped 3 bases and J dropped 0 bases, with 12 bases sitting between them. CDR3 sequence (DNA): TGTGCCAGTAGTATTCGGGTCTTCCACTCTGGGGCCAACGTCCTGACTTTC. This sequence encodes CASSIRVFHSGANVLTF.

This clone was recorded a few times. V gene TRBV29-1 combines with J gene TRBJ2-3; 9 bases map to TRBD2. Germline V gene data show CDR1 as SQVTM and CDR2 as ANQGSEA. This CDR3 is built from 15 residues. The V and J ends lost 1 base and 3 bases, in that order; junction bases with no gene match: 5. The CDR3 coding sequence is TGCAGCGTTGAAGGACTAGCGGCCCAAACAGATACGCAGTATTTT. Translated: CSVEGLAAQTDTQYF.